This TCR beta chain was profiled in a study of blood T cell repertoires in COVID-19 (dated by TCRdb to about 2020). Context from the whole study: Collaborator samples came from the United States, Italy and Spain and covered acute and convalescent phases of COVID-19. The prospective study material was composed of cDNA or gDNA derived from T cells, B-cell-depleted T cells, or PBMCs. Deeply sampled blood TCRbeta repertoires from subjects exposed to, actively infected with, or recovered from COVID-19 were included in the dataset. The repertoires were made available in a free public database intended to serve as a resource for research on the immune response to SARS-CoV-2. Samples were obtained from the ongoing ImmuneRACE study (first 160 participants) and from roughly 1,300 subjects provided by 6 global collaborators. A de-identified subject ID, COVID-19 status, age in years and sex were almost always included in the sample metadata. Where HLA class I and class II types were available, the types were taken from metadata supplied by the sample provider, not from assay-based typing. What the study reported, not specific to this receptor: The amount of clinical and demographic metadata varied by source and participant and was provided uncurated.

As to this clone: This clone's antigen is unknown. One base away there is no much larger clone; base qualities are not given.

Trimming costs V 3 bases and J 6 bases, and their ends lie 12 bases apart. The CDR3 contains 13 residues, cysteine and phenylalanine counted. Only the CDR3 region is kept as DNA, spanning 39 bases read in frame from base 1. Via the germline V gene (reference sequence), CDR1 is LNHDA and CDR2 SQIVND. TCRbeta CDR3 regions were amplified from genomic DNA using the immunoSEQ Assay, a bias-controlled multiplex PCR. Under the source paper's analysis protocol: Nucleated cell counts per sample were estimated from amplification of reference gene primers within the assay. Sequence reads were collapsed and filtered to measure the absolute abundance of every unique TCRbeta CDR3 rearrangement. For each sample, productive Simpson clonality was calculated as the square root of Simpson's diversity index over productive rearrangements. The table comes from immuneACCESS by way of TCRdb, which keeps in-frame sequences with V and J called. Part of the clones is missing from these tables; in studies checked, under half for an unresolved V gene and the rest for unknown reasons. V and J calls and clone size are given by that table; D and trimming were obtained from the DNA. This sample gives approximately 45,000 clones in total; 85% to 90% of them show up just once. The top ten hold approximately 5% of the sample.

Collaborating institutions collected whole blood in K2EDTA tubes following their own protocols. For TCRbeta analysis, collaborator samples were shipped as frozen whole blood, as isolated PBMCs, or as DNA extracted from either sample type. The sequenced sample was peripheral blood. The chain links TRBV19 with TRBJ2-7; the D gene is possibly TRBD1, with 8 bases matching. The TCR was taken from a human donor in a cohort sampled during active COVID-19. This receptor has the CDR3 CASSIYRGGEQYF. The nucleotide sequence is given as TGTGCCAGTAGTATCTACAGGGGGGGCGAGCAGTACTTC.